This TCR beta chain was identified during a study of CD8 T cells in Susac syndrome. Study-wide results and limits: The authors acknowledged that their TCR sequencing and HLA analysis involved a relatively small number of individuals.

Random hexamers served to reverse transcribe about 0.5 to 1 ug RNA. It was immunoSEQ multiplex PCR that amplified TCR beta CDR3 across 54 Vbeta and 13 Jbeta. Each CDR3 protein gets one entry after TCRdb re-called the immunoSEQ multiplex PCR reads with MiXCR. The sample records roughly 120,000 distinct CDR3 sequences, 90% to 95% being singletons. Remarks on this clonotype: The antigen remains unidentified.

The authors sequenced TCR beta from blood CD8+ and CD4+ T cells. CDR3 length: 13 residues. Trimming at V came to 5 bases and at J to 8 bases, leaving 8 bases not matched to a gene. Germline V gene lookup returns CDR1 MDHEN and CDR2 SYDVKM. The sample taken for sequencing was CD4+ T cells from PBMCs. This sequence originates from a human donor with multiple sclerosis. The chain carries TRBV28 and TRBJ1-2, with TRBD1 identical over 7 bases. The chain's CDR3 is CASSTTGIGGYTF. The CDR3 coding sequence is TGTGCCAGCAGTACGACAGGGATAGGGGGCTACACCTTC.